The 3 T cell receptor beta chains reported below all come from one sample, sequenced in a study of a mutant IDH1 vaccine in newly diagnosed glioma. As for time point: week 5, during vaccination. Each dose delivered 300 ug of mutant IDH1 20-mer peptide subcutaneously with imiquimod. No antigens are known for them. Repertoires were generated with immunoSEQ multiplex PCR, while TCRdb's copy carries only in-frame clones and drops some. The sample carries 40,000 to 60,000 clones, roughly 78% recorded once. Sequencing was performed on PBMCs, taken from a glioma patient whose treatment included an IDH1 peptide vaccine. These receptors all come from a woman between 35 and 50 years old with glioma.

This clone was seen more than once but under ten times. CDR3 in amino acids: CASSPNTNTEAFF. The DNA for the CDR3 is TGTGCCAGCAGCCCTAACACTAACACTGAAGCTTTCTTT. The chain joins TRBV5-4 to TRBJ1-1; D is ambiguous. The germline V and J ends were trimmed by 4 bases and 2 bases, with 9 bases remaining between them. This CDR3 spans 13 amino acids. The germline V gene encodes CDR1 SGHNT and CDR2 YYREEE (reference sequence).

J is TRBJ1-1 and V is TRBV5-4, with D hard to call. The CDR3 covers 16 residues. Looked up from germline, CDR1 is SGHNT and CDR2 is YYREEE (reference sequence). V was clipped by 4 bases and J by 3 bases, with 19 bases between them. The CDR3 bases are TGTGCCAGCAGCCCAGCGGGGTCCCCCGGCGACACTGAAGCTTTCTTT. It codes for CASSPAGSPGDTEAFF.

CDR3 DNA sequence: TGCGCCAGCAGCTTGGAGGGGGCGGGAGATACGCAGTATTTT. Its translation is CASSLEGAGDTQYF. The V gene is TRBV5-1, the J gene TRBJ2-3; 7 positions agree with TRBD1. Per the germline V gene, CDR1 is SGHRS and CDR2 is YFSETQ. The CDR3 runs to 14 residues. The J segment lost 5 bases and the V segment lost 0 bases, leaving 3 bases of the junction unmatched. The full variable domain, with the rest looked up from reference TRBV5-1 and TRBJ2-3, is KAGVTQTPRYLIKTRGQQVTLSCSPISGHRSVSWYQQTPGQGLQFLFEYFSETQRNKGNFPGRFSGRQFSNSRSEMNVSTLELGDSALYLCASSLEGAGDTQYFGPGTRLTVL.